A single sample is the source of the 13 T cell receptor beta chains below, sequenced in a study of identical twins. TCRdb analysed the 5' RACE reads with MiXCR anew, one entry per CDR3 protein. The sample lists about 890,000 distinct CDR3 sequences, around 12% seen once, with about 1.6% in the top ten. This same sample was also part of a study on yellow fever vaccine responses in identical twins.

Sequencing was performed on PBMCs. The receptor set was obtained from a woman aged 18-29 years in good health.

This clonotype was counted a few times. This chain links TRBV20-1 with TRBJ1-5; D gene uncertain. CDR3 length: 15 amino acids. Trimming cost V 0 bases and J 0 bases, with 9 bases left between them. The germline CDR1 and CDR2 sequences are DFQATT and SNEGSKA (reference sequence). The CDR3 DNA is TGCAGTGCTAGAGATTTTACAGATAGCAATCAGCCCCAGCATTTT. Protein product: CSARDFTDSNQPQHF.

This clonotype appeared a few times. This rearrangement joins TRBV28 to TRBJ2-3; the D call may be TRBD1 or TRBD2 (5 bases each). V was trimmed by 2 bases and J by 0 bases, leaving 15 bases between them. Germline-derived CDR1 and CDR2 are MDHEN and SYDVKM. CDR3 length: 17 amino acids. The CDR3 coding sequence is TGTGCCAGCAGTTTAGGAATTGGGGGTTCTAGCACAGATACGCAGTATTTT. It codes for CASSLGIGGSSTDTQYF.

This rearrangement joins TRBV27 to TRBJ2-7; tentative D call: TRBD2 (5 bases). The V end was cut by 6 bases, the J end by 6 bases, with 21 bases between. Germline V gene data show CDR1 as MNHEY and CDR2 as SMNVEV (reference sequence). This CDR3 has 15 residues. CDR3 amino acids: CASRRTRSADSEQYF. Written as DNA, the CDR3 is TGTGCCAGCAGGCGGACCAGATCAGCGGATTCCGAGCAGTACTTC.

The gene calls are TRBV6-1 and TRBJ2-1, with D perhaps assigned TRBD1 or TRBD2 (6 bases each). With 5 bases removed from V and 4 bases from J, the gap between germline ends came to 15 bases. Germline V lookup: CDR1 MNHNS, CDR2 SASEGT. The CDR3 loop spans 15 amino acids. Here the CDR3 reads CASSIGGTKYNEQFF. DNA of the CDR3: TGTGCCAGCAGTATAGGCGGGACAAAGTACAATGAGCAGTTCTTC.

This chain links TRBV7-2 with TRBJ1-1; D is ambiguous. Trimming cost V 7 bases and J 4 bases, with 13 bases left between them. This CDR3 contains 13 residues. CDR1 SGHTA and CDR2 FQGNSA come from the germline V gene. Here the CDR3 DNA reads TGTGCCAGCACCGCCCAGCGGGGCACTGAAGCTTTCTTT. Its protein is CASTAQRGTEAFF.

The rearrangement joins TRBV10-3 to TRBJ2-7; unclear D gene. The CDR3 is 13 amino acids. The V gene's germline CDR1 is ENHRY and CDR2 SYGVKD. Trimming shortened V by 4 bases and J by 4 bases, and 11 bases separated the two germline ends. In DNA, the CDR3 is TGTGCCATCAGTGCCGACCCGAGGTACGAGCAGTACGTC. Amino acids: CAISADPRYEQYV.

This clonotype showed up many times. The V gene is TRBV5-1, the J gene TRBJ2-1; D not certain. There are 17 residues in the CDR3. Between the trimmed V and J ends, which lost 3 bases and 2 bases, there was a span of 18 bases. Germline V gene sequence: CDR1 SGHRS, CDR2 YFSETQ. The chain's CDR3 is CASSSVLGGSAYNEQFF. The CDR3 DNA sequence: TGCGCCAGCAGCTCGGTATTGGGCGGCTCCGCCTACAATGAGCAGTTCTTC.

V is TRBV6-1 and J is TRBJ2-7; 8 bases align to TRBD1. Looked up from germline, CDR1 is MNHNS and CDR2 is SASEGT. This CDR3 contains 13 residues. The V segment lost 8 bases and the J segment 3 bases; nucleotides outside the gene matches: 6. This CDR3 reads CASGQTGDYEQYV. The CDR3 DNA sequence: TGTGCCAGCGGACAGACAGGGGACTACGAGCAGTACGTC.

The rearrangement uses TRBV6-5 and TRBJ1-6; possible D gene TRBD1, 6 bases. CDR3 length: 14 residues. V lost 2 bases and J 8 bases, leaving 10 bases between the germline ends. The germline V gene encodes CDR1 MNHEY and CDR2 SVGAGI. CDR3 protein: CASSYLQGYSPLHF. Written as DNA, the CDR3 is TGTGCCAGCAGTTACCTGCAGGGGTATTCACCCCTCCACTTT.

The J gene is TRBJ2-3, the V gene TRBV7-7; D possibly matches TRBD1 or TRBD2 (5 bases each). There are 15 residues in the CDR3. Germline V gives CDR1 SSHAT, CDR2 FNYEAQ (reference sequence). Between the trimmed V and J ends, which lost 5 bases and 0 bases, there was a span of 12 bases. The CDR3 reads CASSPGTFSTDTQYF. CDR3 nucleotides: TGTGCCAGCAGCCCTGGGACCTTTAGCACAGATACGCAGTATTTT.

To note about this clonotype: This may arise from a read error, as a much more abundant clone is one base away. This chain joins TRBV4-1 and TRBJ2-1; 7 bases align to TRBD1. CDR1 MGHRA and CDR2 YSYEKL come from the germline V gene. Losses at the gene ends were 0 bases for V and 7 bases for J; bases not matched to a gene: 12. The CDR3 runs to 17 residues. The CDR3 reads CASSQDPVVTGSNEQFF. CDR3 bases: TGCGCCAGCAGCCAAGATCCTGTGGTGACAGGGTCTAATGAGCAGTTCTTC.

This clonotype came up a few times. The chain recombines TRBV7-9 with TRBJ2-1; D may be TRBD2 (5 bases). The ends were cut back, 4 bases at V and 5 bases at J, with 12 bases in the middle. CDR1 is SEHNR, CDR2 FQNEAQ, per germline (reference sequence). The CDR3 is 14 amino acids. The CDR3 DNA is TGTGCCAGCAGCTCCCGTGGAGGTAACAATGAGCAGTTCTTC. This sequence encodes CASSSRGGNNEQFF. Combining the CDR3 with reference TRBV7-9 and TRBJ2-1 gives the whole variable domain DTGVSQNPRHKITKRGQNVTFRCDPISEHNRLYWYRQTLGQGPEFLTYFQNEAQLEKSRLLSDRFSAERPKGSFSTLEIQRTEQGDSAMYLCASSSRGGNNEQFFGPGTRLTVL.

This clonotype was counted only a few times. The V call is TRBV12-3 or TRBV12-4, the J call TRBJ1-2; a weak D match, TRBD1 (5 bases). The CDR3 spans 15 residues. Trimming pared 0 bases from V and 2 bases from J, leaving 10 bases between. CDR3 sequence: CASSLAQGANYGYTF. DNA for the CDR3: TGTGCCAGCAGTTTAGCGCAGGGTGCGAACTATGGCTACACCTTC.